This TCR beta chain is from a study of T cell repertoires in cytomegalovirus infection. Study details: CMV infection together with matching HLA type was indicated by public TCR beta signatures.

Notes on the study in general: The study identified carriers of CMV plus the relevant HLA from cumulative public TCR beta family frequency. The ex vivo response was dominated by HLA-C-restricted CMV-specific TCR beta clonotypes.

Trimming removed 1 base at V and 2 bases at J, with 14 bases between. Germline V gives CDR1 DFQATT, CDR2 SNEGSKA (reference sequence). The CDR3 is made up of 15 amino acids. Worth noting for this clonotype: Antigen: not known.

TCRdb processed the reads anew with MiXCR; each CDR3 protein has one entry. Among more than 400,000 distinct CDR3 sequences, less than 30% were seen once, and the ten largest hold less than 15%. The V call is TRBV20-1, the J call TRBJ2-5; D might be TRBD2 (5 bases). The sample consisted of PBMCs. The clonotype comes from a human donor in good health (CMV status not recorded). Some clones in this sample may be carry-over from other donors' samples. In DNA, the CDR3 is TGCAGTGCTAGAGCCCCTATGGCGGGTCAAGAGACCCAGTACTTC. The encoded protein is CSARAPMAGQETQYF.